The 30 T cell receptor beta chains reported below all come from one sample, sequenced in a study of blood T cell repertoires in COVID-19. Profiled with immunoSEQ multiplex PCR; TCRdb holds only in-frame clones, not every one. The sample lists approximately 300,000 clones, 88% occurring once. Sample: peripheral blood. These receptors were collected from a woman younger than 45 with COVID-19, enrolled during active disease.

This clone was counted only a few times. The rearrangement links TRBV28 to TRBJ1-5, with TRBD1 matching over 7 bases. Trimming cost V 3 bases and J 6 bases; bases outside gene matches: 8. CDR1 is MDHEN, CDR2 SYDVKM, per germline. CDR3 length: 15 residues. The CDR3 here is CASSLEGAFGQPQHF. The CDR3 region has the DNA TGTGCCAGCAGTTTGGAGGGGGCGTTCGGTCAGCCCCAGCATTTT.

J is TRBJ1-1 and V is TRBV28; the D gene is possibly TRBD1 (5 bases). This CDR3 comprises 14 residues. CDR1 is MDHEN, CDR2 SYDVKM, per germline. The germline V and J ends were trimmed by 4 bases and 3 bases, with 12 bases remaining between them. The chain's CDR3 is CASSSGWADTEAFF. The CDR3 DNA reads as TGTGCCAGCAGTTCAGGGTGGGCGGACACTGAAGCTTTCTTT.

The rearrangement uses TRBV5-6 and TRBJ1-6, with unresolved D. The CDR3 totals 12 residues. From germline, CDR1 is SGHDT and CDR2 YYEEEE. The V end lost 1 base, the J end lost 8 bases, and 4 bases lay between the germline ends. The DNA for the CDR3 is TGTGCCAGCAGCTTGAGAGATTCACCCCTCCACTTT. Translated: CASSLRDSPLHF.

V and J are TRBV29-1 and TRBJ2-7; TRBD2 matches at 12 bases. The CDR3 is 16 amino acids. From germline, CDR1 is SQVTM and CDR2 ANQGSEA. V shed 4 bases and J 0 bases; nucleotides not matched to a gene: 7. The CDR3 region is CSVAGLAGTNSYEQYF. The DNA for the CDR3 is TGCAGCGTTGCGGGACTAGCGGGTACGAACTCCTACGAGCAGTACTTC.

The chain links TRBV5-1 to TRBJ2-7; the match to TRBD1 covers 12 bases. Trimming cost V 4 bases and J 0 bases; bases outside gene matches: 11. The germline V gene has CDR1 SGHRS and CDR2 YFSETQ. The CDR3 length is 18 residues. The CDR3 protein is CASSDTGTGGPSSYEQYF. CDR3 in DNA: TGCGCCAGCAGCGACACCGGGACAGGGGGCCCAAGCTCCTACGAGCAGTACTTC. Using reference TRBV5-1 and TRBJ2-7 for the parts outside the CDR3, the full variable domain is KAGVTQTPRYLIKTRGQQVTLSCSPISGHRSVSWYQQTPGQGLQFLFEYFSETQRNKGNFPGRFSGRQFSNSRSEMNVSTLELGDSALYLCASSDTGTGGPSSYEQYFGPGTRLTVT.

This sequence joins TRBV11-2 and TRBJ1-1; D unresolved. V was cut by 5 bases and J by 0 bases, with 13 bases left in between. This CDR3 spans 15 amino acids. From germline, CDR1 is SGHAT and CDR2 FQNNGV. The CDR3 DNA follows: TGTGCCAGCAGCCCCATATCAACAGTGAACACTGAAGCTTTCTTT. It yields the protein CASSPISTVNTEAFF.

CDR3: CSVEDGGDTQYF. Written as DNA, the CDR3 is TGCAGCGTTGAAGATGGGGGGGATACGCAGTATTTT. The chain couples TRBV29-1 to TRBJ2-3; D is possibly TRBD2 (6 bases). CDR1 is SQVTM, CDR2 ANQGSEA, per germline. The CDR3 has 12 residues. Trimming pared 0 bases from V and 6 bases from J, leaving 7 bases between.

This chain connects TRBV19 to TRBJ1-1; D may be TRBD1 (5 bases). The germline V and J ends were trimmed by 5 bases and 10 bases, with 17 bases remaining between them. Germline V gives CDR1 LNHDA, CDR2 SQIVND (reference sequence). The CDR3 extends over 13 amino acids. The CDR3 DNA reads TGTGCCAGTAGTCCCCTTCTTGCGGGGGGAGCTTTCTTT. Encoded protein: CASSPLLAGGAFF.

V and J are TRBV9 and TRBJ1-1; TRBD1 matches at 8 bases. Germline V gene lookup returns CDR1 SGDLS and CDR2 YYNGEE. This CDR3 spans 16 amino acids. V lost 1 base and J lost 1; bases outside the gene matches: 6. DNA of the CDR3: TGTGCCAGCAGCGTACAGGGGGCTACGGCGAACACTGAAGCTTTCTTT. Encoded protein: CASSVQGATANTEAFF.

V usage is TRBV6-5 and J usage is TRBJ1-1, with unresolved D. The CDR3 is 16 residues long. Germline CDR1 MNHEY, CDR2 SVGAGI. V was cut by 2 bases and J by 1 base, with 14 bases left in between. CDR3 sequence reads: CASSYLLGRENTEAFF. The CDR3 DNA reads as TGTGCCAGCAGTTACCTCCTCGGGCGGGAGAACACTGAAGCTTTCTTT.

The chain links TRBV6-2 or TRBV6-3 to TRBJ1-1; 10 bases agree with TRBD1. Germline V lookup: CDR1 MNHEY, CDR2 SVGEGT. This CDR3 region has 13 residues. Unmatched junction bases numbered 10, after V lost 7 bases and J lost 11 bases. The CDR3 spells CASTPGQGGTAFF. DNA for the CDR3: TGTGCCAGCACCCCCGGACAGGGGGGAACGGCTTTCTTT.

The chain uses TRBV28 and TRBJ2-2, with 8 bases lining up with TRBD2. Germline V gene lookup returns CDR1 MDHEN and CDR2 SYDVKM. The CDR3 runs 17 residues. V dropped 1 base and J dropped 0; count of bases not matched to a gene: 4. CDR3 sequence reads: CASSLYAGGPNTGELFF. The CDR3 nucleotides read TGTGCCAGCAGTTTATATGCGGGAGGCCCGAACACCGGGGAGCTGTTTTTT. The variable domain in full, completed from reference TRBV28 and TRBJ2-2, reads DVKVTQSSRYLVKRTGEKVFLECVQDMDHENMFWYRQDPGLGLRLIYFSYDVKMKEKGDIPEGYSVSREKKERFSLILESASTNQTSMYLCASSLYAGGPNTGELFFGEGSRLTVL.

The rearrangement joins TRBV20-1 to TRBJ1-2; D is unclear. CDR3 length: 11 amino acids. Germline V lookup: CDR1 DFQATT, CDR2 SNEGSKA (reference sequence). Between the trimmed V and J ends, which lost 6 bases and 7 bases, there was a span of 12 bases. CDR3 DNA: TGCAGTGCCCCAGTCTTCCTTGGCTACACCTTC. Its translation: CSAPVFLGYTF.

The chain links TRBV10-3 to TRBJ1-2; 10 bases match TRBD1. Unmatched junction bases numbered 8, after V lost 3 bases and J lost 4 bases. In germline, CDR1 is ENHRY, CDR2 SYGVKD. The CDR3 runs to 16 residues. The CDR3 nucleotides are TGTGCCATCAGTGACGAAAGTAGGGACAGGGGCTATGGCTACACCTTC. Translated, it gives CAISDESRDRGYGYTF.

The chain combines TRBV27 with TRBJ2-7; 9 bases match TRBD1. Germline V gene data show CDR1 as MNHEY and CDR2 as SMNVEV (reference sequence). This CDR3 region has 14 residues. Trimming removed 6 bases from V and 2 bases from J; junction bases left unmatched: 5. The CDR3 sequence is CASSLDRGAYEQYF. The DNA for the CDR3 is TGTGCCAGCAGCCTTGACAGGGGGGCCTACGAGCAGTACTTC.

V usage is TRBV25-1 and J usage is TRBJ2-1; the match to TRBD1 covers 7 bases. Germline CDR1 is MGHDK and CDR2 is SYGVNS. The J segment lost 4 bases and the V segment lost 4 bases, leaving 7 bases of the junction unmatched. This CDR3 has 15 amino acids. The chain's CDR3 is CASSVRDSPYNEQFF. CDR3 DNA: TGTGCCAGCAGTGTCCGGGACAGCCCTTACAATGAGCAGTTCTTC.

The chain recombines TRBV6-2 or TRBV6-3 with TRBJ2-5; the D gene is possibly TRBD1 (6 bases). Between the trimmed V and J ends, which lost 0 bases and 3 bases, there was a span of 14 bases. Germline CDR1 is MNHEY and CDR2 is SVGEGT. The CDR3 has 16 residues. Written as DNA, the CDR3 is TGTGCCAGCAGTTACTCCCTCGGGACACTAAAAGAGACCCAGTACTTC. Its protein product is CASSYSLGTLKETQYF.

V gene TRBV7-2 combines with J gene TRBJ2-1; 10 bases match TRBD1. Germline values: CDR1 SGHTA, CDR2 FQGNSA. The CDR3 extends over 14 amino acids. With V trimmed by 3 bases and J by 7 bases, 3 bases remained unmatched. The CDR3: CASSLGQGWNEQFF. The CDR3 DNA reads as TGTGCCAGCAGCTTGGGACAGGGGTGGAATGAGCAGTTCTTC.

The chain uses TRBV20-1 and TRBJ2-1; the D is unclear. This CDR3 comprises 11 residues. Trimming removed 7 bases at V and 0 bases at J, with 4 bases between. CDR1 and CDR2 from the germline V gene are DFQATT and SNEGSKA (reference sequence). The DNA for the CDR3 is TGCAGTGGCAGCTCCTACAATGAGCAGTTCTTC. It specifies CSGSSYNEQFF.

V and J are TRBV6-1 and TRBJ2-1; no clear D gene. CDR1 is MNHNS, CDR2 SASEGT, per germline. The CDR3 has 15 amino acids. Trimming took off 2 bases at V and 9 bases at J, with 17 bases between the two ends. CDR3 in DNA: TGTGCCAGCAGTGAAACCCCCGTGAGAGATATTGAGCAGTTCTTC. It is translated as CASSETPVRDIEQFF.

V gene TRBV18 combines with J gene TRBJ1-2; perhaps TRBD1 as D (5 bases). CDR3 size: 14 residues. From germline, CDR1 is KGHSH and CDR2 LQKENI. V dropped 4 bases and J dropped 5 bases, with 14 bases sitting between them. CDR3 loop: CASSRDRGGYGYTF. The CDR3 nucleotides read TGTGCCAGCTCACGGGACCGCGGGGGGTATGGCTACACCTTC.

V and J are TRBV6-2 or TRBV6-3 and TRBJ2-7, with D perhaps TRBD1 (6 bases). This CDR3 spans 18 amino acids. V lost 2 bases and J 5 bases, leaving 25 bases between the germline ends. Per the germline V gene, CDR1 is MNHEY and CDR2 is SVGEGT. CDR3 nucleotide sequence: TGTGCCAGCAGTTACCCACGAAGCGACAGACCTGGGGGCCACGAGCAGTACTTC. Its protein is CASSYPRSDRPGGHEQYF.

The chain joins TRBV30 to TRBJ1-5; no clear D gene. V was pared by 5 bases and J by 4 bases, with 12 bases between. Germline-derived CDR1 and CDR2 are GTSNPN and SVGIG (reference sequence). This CDR3 has 13 amino acids. CDR3 sequence reads: CAWSYQENQPQHF. The CDR3 DNA sequence: TGTGCCTGGTCATACCAGGAAAATCAGCCCCAGCATTTT.

The rearrangement joins TRBV28 to TRBJ2-7; perhaps TRBD2 as D (6 bases). The CDR3 spans 13 residues. Germline loops: CDR1 MDHEN, CDR2 SYDVKM. The V gene lost 6 bases and the J gene lost 5 bases, with 14 bases spanning the gap. The CDR3, as DNA: TGTGCCAGCAGCTCTGGAGGGAATGACGAGCAGTACTTC. This gives the protein CASSSGGNDEQYF.

V and J are TRBV15 and TRBJ2-7; a possible D gene is TRBD1 (6 bases). From germline, CDR1 is LNHNV and CDR2 YYDKDF (reference sequence). Trimming took 0 bases from V and 0 from J, leaving 12 bases between them. The CDR3 consists of 16 residues. The CDR3: CATSREAGDSSYEQYF. CDR3 DNA: TGTGCCACCAGCAGAGAGGCAGGGGATAGCTCCTACGAGCAGTACTTC.

The chain uses TRBV5-1 and TRBJ2-7; TRBD2 is a possible D gene (6 bases). Trimming left V 0 bases short and J 6 bases short, with 10 bases between. CDR1 and CDR2 (germline): SGHRS, YFSETQ. This CDR3 spans 13 amino acids. In DNA, the CDR3 is TGCGCCAGCAGCTTGGGACTAGTTGGCGAGCAGTACTTC. Its protein product is CASSLGLVGEQYF.

This rearrangement joins TRBV30 to TRBJ2-2; 7 bases match TRBD2. Per germline, CDR1 GTSNPN and CDR2 SVGIG (reference sequence). The CDR3 is made up of 17 amino acids. V was clipped by 5 bases and J by 2 bases; unmatched bases: 14. In DNA, the CDR3 is TGTGCCTGGGCGCCCCCTCGGACTAGTCCTAACACCGGGGAGCTGTTTTTT. Residues: CAWAPPRTSPNTGELFF.

The chain couples TRBV6-6 to TRBJ2-5, with a weak D call TRBD1 (6 bases). The germline gives CDR1 MNHNY, CDR2 SVGAGI (reference sequence). CDR3 length equals 14 residues. Deletions cut 0 bases from V and 3 bases from J, with 8 bases between. The CDR3 DNA reads as TGTGCCAGCAGTTACTCAGGGACAAAAGAGACCCAGTACTTC. Amino acids: CASSYSGTKETQYF.

In this sample, this clone turned up once. The gene calls are TRBV27 and TRBJ1-2; 9 nucleotides align to TRBD1. Germline CDR1 and CDR2: MNHEY and SMNVEV (reference sequence). The CDR3 covers 14 residues. V lost 3 bases and J lost 7; bases outside the gene matches: 6. CDR3 sequence (DNA): TGTGCCAGCAGTTTTAGGACAGGGGAGGTTGGCTACACCTTC. This translates into CASSFRTGEVGYTF.

The CDR3 region is CAWSPGQNYGYTF. In nucleotides, the CDR3 is TGTGCCTGGAGCCCGGGACAGAACTATGGCTACACCTTC. The chain recombines TRBV30 with TRBJ1-2; 7 bases are shared with TRBD1. The V and J ends lost 3 bases and 2 bases, in that order; junction bases with no gene match: 3. Germline V CDR1 and CDR2: GTSNPN, SVGIG (reference sequence). The CDR3 totals 13 residues.